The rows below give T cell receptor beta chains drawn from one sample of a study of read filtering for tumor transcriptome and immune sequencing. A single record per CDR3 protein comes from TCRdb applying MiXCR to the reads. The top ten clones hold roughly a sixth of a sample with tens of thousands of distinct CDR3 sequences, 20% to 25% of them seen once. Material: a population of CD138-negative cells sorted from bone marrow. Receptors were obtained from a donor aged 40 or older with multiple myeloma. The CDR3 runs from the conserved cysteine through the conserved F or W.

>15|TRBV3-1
CASSQAGSNNSPLHF
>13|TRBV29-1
CSVGNPGQGKAFF
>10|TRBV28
CASSYNEQFF
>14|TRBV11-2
CAGSPDGSSYGQYF
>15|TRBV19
CASSIVSGRTGELFF
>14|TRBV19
CASSRDVGLYEQYF
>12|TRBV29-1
CSASRGNTEAFF
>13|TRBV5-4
CASSPPLVNEQLF
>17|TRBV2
CASSEGYGTSGRREQFF
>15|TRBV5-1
CASSLLGTGYNEQFF
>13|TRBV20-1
CSATRQGSYEQYF
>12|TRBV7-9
CASSLETGELFF
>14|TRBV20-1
CSARTGGQRDTQYF
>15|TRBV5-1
CASSPGTSGRNEQFF
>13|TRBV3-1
CASRDRFDEKLFF
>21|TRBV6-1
CASSEILPGLAGERVYNEQFF
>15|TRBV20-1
CSASSIAGGEDTQYF
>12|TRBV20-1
CSATSDTDTQYF
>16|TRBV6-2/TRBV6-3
CASSPSGMGLSYEQYF
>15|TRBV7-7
CASSLGTSGYNEQFF
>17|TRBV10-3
CAIGTRGTSGITDTQYF
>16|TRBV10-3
CAISRQVAGGTDEQFF
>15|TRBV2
CASSEGRGAGTEQYF
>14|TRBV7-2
CASRTGTSVNEQFF
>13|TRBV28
CASSLLNTGELFF
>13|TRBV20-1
CSARTSTGWEQYF
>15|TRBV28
CASSLRAGRMTEAFF
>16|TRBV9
CASSVDGTGVNYGYTF
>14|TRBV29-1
CSVVTTGFNNGYTF
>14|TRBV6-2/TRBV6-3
CASSSQRGAYEQYF
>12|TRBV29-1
CSVRDSNQPQHF